These 12 T cell receptor beta chains share one sample of origin, sequenced in a study of blood T cell repertoires in COVID-19. Method: immunoSEQ multiplex PCR; TCRdb's copy keeps in-frame clones and lacks some. The sample records 200,000 to 250,000 clones, approximately 91% being singletons. Sequencing used peripheral blood. The receptors come from a man in his 60s who had recovered from COVID-19.

The chain joins TRBV7-2 to TRBJ2-7; tentatively, D is TRBD1 (5 bases). Trimming removed 1 base at V and 1 base at J, with 20 bases between. The V gene's germline CDR1 is SGHTA and CDR2 FQGNSA. The CDR3 loop spans 18 amino acids. The CDR3 region is CASSLGPPGSAGSYEQYF. CDR3 bases: TGTGCCAGCAGCTTAGGGCCCCCCGGGTCTGCAGGGTCCTACGAGCAGTACTTC.

J is TRBJ1-4 and V is TRBV7-8; 7 nucleotides agree with TRBD1. The CDR3 runs to 15 residues. The trim removed 5 bases at V and 8 bases at J, leaving 11 bases unmatched. CDR1 and CDR2 (germline): SGHVS, FQNEAQ. This CDR3 reads CASSEGQELREKLFF. The DNA of the CDR3 is TGTGCCAGCAGCGAAGGACAGGAATTAAGAGAAAAACTGTTTTTT.

The chain has TRBV7-9 and TRBJ2-5; D gene unclear. Germline V gene data show CDR1 as SEHNR and CDR2 as FQNEAQ (reference sequence). This CDR3 has 13 amino acids. Trimming stripped 5 bases from V and 5 bases from J, with 12 bases between. CDR3 residues: CASSSERGETQYF. The CDR3 DNA sequence: TGTGCCAGCAGCAGCGAGCGTGGGGAGACCCAGTACTTC.

V and J are TRBV6-1 and TRBJ2-7, with D possibly TRBD1 on 6 matching bases. The CDR3 sequence is 13 residues long. V was pared by 6 bases and J by 5 bases, with 14 bases between. Per the germline V gene, CDR1 is MNHNS and CDR2 is SASEGT. This chain's CDR3 is CASREIQGHEQYF. The CDR3 DNA reads TGTGCCAGCAGGGAAATACAGGGCCACGAGCAGTACTTC.

The chain recombines TRBV11-2 with TRBJ2-7, with TRBD1 matching 7 bases. V lost 6 bases, J lost 3 bases, and 14 bases stayed unmatched. The CDR3 sequence is 16 residues long. Germline V gene lookup returns CDR1 SGHAT and CDR2 FQNNGV. CDR3 in DNA: TGTGCCAGCAGTCCCAATCCAGGGGGAAAATACTACGAGCAGTACTTC. It specifies CASSPNPGGKYYEQYF.

A word on this clone: Within the sample, other DNA sequences also encode this same CDR3. This chain connects TRBV5-1 to TRBJ1-4, with TRBD1 matching over 9 bases. Looked up from germline, CDR1 is SGHRS and CDR2 is YFSETQ. Trimming cost V 0 bases and J 5 bases; bases outside gene matches: 2. This CDR3 is 15 amino acids long. Written as DNA, the CDR3 is TGCGCCAGCAGCTTGGCCGGGACAGGGAATGAAAAACTGTTTTTT. Its translation is CASSLAGTGNEKLFF.

The rearrangement joins TRBV7-6 to TRBJ2-3; 9 bases line up with TRBD2. The germline CDR1 and CDR2 sequences are SGHVS and FNYEAQ. Trimming at V came to 5 bases and at J to 6 bases, leaving 12 bases not matched to a gene. The CDR3 has 16 residues. CDR3 in amino acids: CASSRVAGASGDTQYF. The CDR3 bases are TGTGCCAGCAGCCGGGTAGCGGGGGCCTCTGGGGATACGCAGTATTTT. Drawing the rest from reference TRBV7-6 and TRBJ2-3, the complete variable domain is GAGVSQSPRYKVTKRGQDVALRCDPISGHVSLYWYRQALGQGPEFLTYFNYEAQQDKSGLPNDRFSAERPEGSISTLTIQRTEQRDSAMYRCASSRVAGASGDTQYFGPGTRLTVL.

V usage is TRBV21-1 and J usage is TRBJ2-5; the table names TRBD2, a call not compared with the DNA. TRBV21-1 is flagged as a pseudogene. The CDR3 contains 16 residues. The CDR3 DNA sequence: TGTGCCAGCAGCACGCCGGGACTAGCGGTTTTGAGGACCCAGTACTTC. This gives the protein CASSTPGLAVLRTQYF.

The rearrangement uses TRBV5-1 and TRBJ1-1, with 9 bases fitting TRBD1. The V gene end was trimmed by 5 bases and the J gene end by 5 bases; junction bases not matched to a gene: 7. Germline-derived CDR1 and CDR2 are SGHRS and YFSETQ. The CDR3 covers 14 residues. CDR3 sequence: CASRLGTGRTEAFF. CDR3 nucleotides: TGCGCCAGCAGACTAGGGACAGGGAGGACTGAAGCTTTCTTT.

The CDR3, as DNA: TGTGCCAGCAGTTACTCGTCACGGGGCTCTGGAAACACCATATATTTT. Translated, it gives CASSYSSRGSGNTIYF. The chain joins TRBV6-5 to TRBJ1-3, with D unclear. The germline V and J ends were trimmed by 0 bases and 0 bases, with 9 bases remaining between them. CDR3 length: 16 amino acids. Germline values: CDR1 MNHEY, CDR2 SVGAGI.

The genes are TRBV27 and TRBJ1-1, with 12 bases that match TRBD1. CDR3 size: 16 residues. Germline trimming cut 4 bases from V and 4 bases from J; bases unmatched to any gene: 7. CDR1 MNHEY and CDR2 SMNVEV come from the germline V gene (reference sequence). The CDR3 loop is CASSSRDRGRFTEAFF. DNA for the CDR3: TGTGCCAGCAGTTCCCGGGACAGGGGGCGGTTCACTGAAGCTTTCTTT.

CDR3: CAISESGVGEQFF. The CDR3 DNA sequence: TGTGCCATCAGTGAGTCGGGAGTTGGAGAGCAGTTCTTC. This chain connects TRBV10-3 to TRBJ2-1; D possibly corresponds to TRBD2 (5 bases). The CDR3 runs 13 residues. Germline V gives CDR1 ENHRY, CDR2 SYGVKD. Trimming shortened V by 0 bases and J by 10 bases, and 10 bases separated the two germline ends.